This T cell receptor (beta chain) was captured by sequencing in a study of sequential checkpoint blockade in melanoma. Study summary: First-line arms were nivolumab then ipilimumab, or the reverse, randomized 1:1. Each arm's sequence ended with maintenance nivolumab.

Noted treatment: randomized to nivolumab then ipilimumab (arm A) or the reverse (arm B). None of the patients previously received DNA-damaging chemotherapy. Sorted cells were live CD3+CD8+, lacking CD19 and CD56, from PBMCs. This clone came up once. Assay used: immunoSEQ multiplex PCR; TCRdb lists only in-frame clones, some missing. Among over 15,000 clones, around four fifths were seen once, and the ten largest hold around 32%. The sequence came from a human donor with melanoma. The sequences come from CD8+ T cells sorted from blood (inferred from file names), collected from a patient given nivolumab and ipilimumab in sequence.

The CDR3 sequence: CASSTLAGNEQFF. CDR3 nucleotides: TGTGCCAGTAGTACTTTAGCGGGTAACGAGCAGTTCTTC. The chain uses TRBV19 and TRBJ2-1; TRBD2 aligns across 7 bases. Trimming removed 4 bases from V and 10 bases from J; junction bases left unmatched: 7. The germline V gene encodes CDR1 LNHDA and CDR2 SQIVND (reference sequence). This CDR3 region has 13 residues.